Listed below are T cell receptor beta chains from one sample, sequenced in a study of blood T cell repertoires in COVID-19. Sequenced by immunoSEQ multiplex PCR; TCRdb stores in-frame clones only, minus some. The table includes 400,000 or so clones, around 87% detected once. Sequenced: PBMCs or T cells enriched from blood (not recorded which). All receptors derive from a man aged 25 to 40 who had recovered from COVID-19. CDR3s include the opening cysteine and the closing phenylalanine or tryptophan. A D gene is named only where the DNA matches it firmly. Size tells how often a clone was seen (once, few, many) or the class of an expanded clone, and some rows leave it out.

size: .
J: TRBJ2-5
D: .
V: TRBV7-9
DNA: TGTGCCAGCAGCCAGACTAGGGTTGAGACCCAGTACTTC
CDR3: CASSQTRVETQYF

size: .
J: TRBJ2-1
D: TRBD2
V: TRBV12-5
DNA: TGTGCTAGTGGTTTCCTGACTAGCGGGAGGGCCGCCTCCTACAATGAGCAGTTCTTC
CDR3: CASGFLTSGRAASYNEQFF

size: .
J: TRBJ2-3
D: TRBD2
V: TRBV5-1
DNA: TGCGCCAGCACCTCCAGCGGGAGCGACACAGATACGCAGTATTTT
CDR3: CASTSSGSDTDTQYF

size: .
J: TRBJ1-1
D: .
V: TRBV11-2
DNA: TGTGCCAGCAGCCATCCGGTTTCCACTGAAGCTTTCTTT
CDR3: CASSHPVSTEAFF

size: .
J: TRBJ1-1
D: TRBD1
V: TRBV3-1/TRBV3-2
DNA: TGTGCCAGCAGCCAAGCTAACAGGGGATCTGAAGCTTTCTTT
CDR3: CASSQANRGSEAFF

size: .
J: TRBJ1-1
D: TRBD1
V: TRBV3-1/TRBV3-2
DNA: TGTGCCAGCAGCCAGGGACAGGTCAACACTGAAGCTTTCTTT
CDR3: CASSQGQVNTEAFF

size: few
J: TRBJ2-7
D: TRBD1
V: TRBV27
DNA: TGTGCCAGCAGTGGGACTCTTCCCCGGGACAGGGGTTCCTACGAGCAGTACTTC
CDR3: CASSGTLPRDRGSYEQYF

size: .
J: TRBJ1-2
D: .
V: TRBV29-1
DNA: TGCAGCGTTGAAGAGACTAGCAGCTACACCTTC
CDR3: CSVEETSSYTF

size: .
J: TRBJ2-5
D: TRBD2
V: TRBV5-4
DNA: TGTGCCAGCAGCCGCAGGGCGGGAGGGCCGGAAGAGACCCAGTACTTC
CDR3: CASSRRAGGPEETQYF

size: .
J: TRBJ1-3
D: TRBD1
V: TRBV2
DNA: TGTGCCAGCAGGCTAAGGGGGCTCGGAAACACCATATATTTT
CDR3: CASRLRGLGNTIYF

size: .
J: TRBJ1-2
D: TRBD1
V: TRBV6-5
DNA: TGTGCCAGCAGTAACGACAGGGGAGGCTATGGCTACACCTTC
CDR3: CASSNDRGGYGYTF

size: .
J: TRBJ2-4
D: .
V: TRBV5-6
DNA: TGTGCCAGCAGCCCTGCGGGCTCCGCCAAAAACATTCAGTACTTC
CDR3: CASSPAGSAKNIQYF

size: .
J: TRBJ1-4
D: TRBD1
V: TRBV6-4
DNA: TGTGCCAGCAGTGCTGAAACAGGGGCTAATGAAAAACTGTTTTTT
CDR3: CASSAETGANEKLFF

size: .
J: TRBJ1-5
D: .
V: TRBV28
DNA: TGTGCCAGCGGACGAACAGGGTCTGACCAGCCCCAGCATTTT
CDR3: CASGRTGSDQPQHF

size: .
J: TRBJ2-7
D: TRBD1
V: TRBV5-1
DNA: TGCGCCAGCAGCGTCCGACAGGGTTTGGTTTCCTACGAGCAGTACTTC
CDR3: CASSVRQGLVSYEQYF

size: .
J: TRBJ1-6
D: .
V: TRBV30
DNA: TGTGCCTGGAGTGTACTCCTGGGGGGAGGTTCACCCCTCCACTTT
CDR3: CAWSVLLGGGSPLHF

size: .
J: TRBJ2-2
D: TRBD1
V: TRBV11-3
DNA: TGTGCCAGCAGCCTACAGGGGGTGAACACCGGGGAGCTGTTTTTT
CDR3: CASSLQGVNTGELFF

size: .
J: TRBJ2-7
D: .
V: TRBV4-1
DNA: TGCGCCAGCAGCGCCTCATATACACAGGGCTACGAGCAGTACTTC
CDR3: CASSASYTQGYEQYF

size: .
J: TRBJ2-1
D: .
V: TRBV18
DNA: TGTGCCAGCTCACCACCCCCGGGGGGCGATGAGCAGTTCTTC
CDR3: CASSPPPGGDEQFF

size: .
J: TRBJ1-5
D: TRBD1
V: TRBV19
DNA: TGTGCCAGTAGTATAGATAAACCTAAGACAGGGGGCCAGCCCCAGCATTTT
CDR3: CASSIDKPKTGGQPQHF

size: .
J: TRBJ2-3
D: TRBD1
V: TRBV12-3/TRBV12-4
DNA: TGTGCCAGCACCTGGACAGGGTTAGATACGCAGTATTTT
CDR3: CASTWTGLDTQYF

size: .
J: TRBJ1-5
D: TRBD1
V: TRBV9
DNA: TGTGCCAGCAGCCCAGGACAGGGGAATCAGCCCCAGCATTTT
CDR3: CASSPGQGNQPQHF

size: few
J: TRBJ2-7
D: TRBD1
V: TRBV18
DNA: TGTGCCAGTGACACCGGGACAGGGGACGCCGAGCAGTACTTC
CDR3: CASDTGTGDAEQYF

size: .
J: TRBJ1-5
D: .
V: TRBV2
DNA: TGTGCCAGCAGTGAAGAGGGGAATCAGCCCCAGCATTTT
CDR3: CASSEEGNQPQHF

size: .
J: TRBJ1-1
D: .
V: TRBV10-3
DNA: TGTGCCATCAGTACACACACTGAAGCTTTCTTT
CDR3: CAISTHTEAFF

size: .
J: TRBJ2-1
D: TRBD2
V: TRBV19
DNA: TGTGCCACCACACAGAGGAGCGGGACTAATGAGCAGTTCTTC
CDR3: CATTQRSGTNEQFF

size: .
J: TRBJ2-7
D: TRBD2
V: TRBV10-2
DNA: TGCGCCAGCAGTGATAGGGACGTCCTAGCGGGACTCTCCTACGAGCAGTACTTC
CDR3: CASSDRDVLAGLSYEQYF

size: few
J: TRBJ1-4
D: .
V: TRBV20-1
DNA: TGCAGTGCTAGATATGAGGAAAAACTGTTTTTT
CDR3: CSARYEEKLFF

size: .
J: TRBJ1-5
D: TRBD1
V: TRBV6-5
DNA: TGTGCCACTACCGCACAAACAGGGGGCAATCAGCCCCAGCATTTT
CDR3: CATTAQTGGNQPQHF

size: .
J: TRBJ1-6
D: TRBD1
V: TRBV13
DNA: TGTGCCAGCAGCACAACCGGGACAGGGGTTTCACCCCTCCACTTT
CDR3: CASSTTGTGVSPLHF

size: .
J: TRBJ1-1
D: .
V: TRBV28
DNA: TGTGCCAGCAGTCTACCGAACACTGAAGCTTTCTTT
CDR3: CASSLPNTEAFF

size: .
J: TRBJ2-7
D: .
V: TRBV24-1
DNA: TGTGCCACCAGTGATCCAGGACAGTACGAGCAGTACTTC
CDR3: CATSDPGQYEQYF

size: once
J: TRBJ1-1
D: .
V: TRBV5-8
DNA: TGTGCCAGCAGCCCGCGTTCCGAGAGTAACACTGAAGCTTTCTTT
CDR3: CASSPRSESNTEAFF

size: .
J: TRBJ2-1
D: TRBD2
V: TRBV19
DNA: TGTGCCAGTAGTGGCGCCGGGGGGGGGCGTTTCGGTGAGCAGTTCTTC
CDR3: CASSGAGGGRFGEQFF

size: .
J: TRBJ2-1
D: .
V: TRBV5-6
DNA: TGTGCCAGCAGCGTAGACGGGACACTTTACAATGAGCAGTTCTTC
CDR3: CASSVDGTLYNEQFF

size: .
J: TRBJ1-3
D: .
V: TRBV24-1
DNA: TGTGCCACCAGTGACTCCGACGTAGCCCGCTCTGGAAACACCATATATTTT
CDR3: CATSDSDVARSGNTIYF

size: .
J: TRBJ1-1
D: .
V: TRBV2
DNA: TGTGCCAGCAGTGATCTCTCTAACACTGAAGCTTTCTTT
CDR3: CASSDLSNTEAFF

size: .
J: TRBJ1-2
D: .
V: TRBV28
DNA: TGTGCCAGCAGTGCCCCCTATGGTTACTATGGCTACACCTTC
CDR3: CASSAPYGYYGYTF

size: once
J: TRBJ2-5
D: TRBD1
V: TRBV5-1
DNA: TGCGCCAGCAGTCAGACAGGGGGGGAGACCCAGTACTTC
CDR3: CASSQTGGETQYF

size: .
J: TRBJ1-3
D: TRBD1
V: TRBV2
DNA: TGTGCCAGCAGTACACAGGGGAACTCTGGAAACACCATATATTTT
CDR3: CASSTQGNSGNTIYF

size: .
J: TRBJ1-3
D: .
V: TRBV10-3
DNA: TGTGCCATCAGTGAGCCGACAGATTACTCTGGAAACACCATATATTTT
CDR3: CAISEPTDYSGNTIYF

size: .
J: TRBJ1-1
D: .
V: TRBV19
DNA: TGTGCCAGTGGGCGGGGGTTAAACACTGAAGCTTTCTTT
CDR3: CASGRGLNTEAFF

size: .
J: TRBJ2-7
D: .
V: TRBV27
DNA: TGTGCCAGCAGTTACCGACCCCCACCGGGGGACGAGCAGTACTTC
CDR3: CASSYRPPPGDEQYF

size: few
J: TRBJ2-1
D: TRBD2
V: TRBV28
DNA: TGTGCCAGCAGCTCCCCTAGCGGGATAGGTGTTTACAATGAGCAGTTCTTC
CDR3: CASSSPSGIGVYNEQFF

size: few
J: TRBJ1-3
D: .
V: TRBV7-9
DNA: TGTGCCAGCAGCCGATTTTCAAAACAGGGACGTGGAAACACCATATATTTT
CDR3: CASSRFSKQGRGNTIYF

size: .
J: TRBJ2-6
D: .
V: TRBV28
DNA: TGTGCCAGCAGTTCTACAGGGATACTCGTCTCTGGGGCCAACGTCCTGACTTTC
CDR3: CASSSTGILVSGANVLTF

size: .
J: TRBJ2-7
D: TRBD1
V: TRBV11-2
DNA: TGTGCCAGCAGCACAGCCCCTGGGACAGGGGGAAATTTC
CDR3: CASSTAPGTGGNF

size: .
J: TRBJ1-5
D: .
V: TRBV19
DNA: TGTGCCAGTAAGCCGCCGGGGGGAGAGGGGCGGCCCCAGCATTTT
CDR3: CASKPPGGEGRPQHF

size: .
J: TRBJ2-2
D: TRBD2
V: TRBV7-8
DNA: TGTGCCAGCAGCTTAGGAGAGGACCCGGGACTAGCGGGAGAGGTGGGGGAGCTGTTTTTT
CDR3: CASSLGEDPGLAGEVGELFF

size: .
J: TRBJ2-1
D: TRBD2
V: TRBV5-1
DNA: TGCGCCAGCAGCGAATGGACTAGCGGGAGATCGGGTGAGCAGTTCTTC
CDR3: CASSEWTSGRSGEQFF

size: .
J: TRBJ2-1
D: .
V: TRBV1
DNA: TGCACCAGCAGCCCGGCCCTCGGAGGGAGGGCCGGTAATGAGCAGTTCTTC
CDR3: CTSSPALGGRAGNEQFF

size: .
J: TRBJ1-5
D: .
V: TRBV28
DNA: TGTGCCAGCAGTTTTTCCCAGTATCGCAATCAGCCCCAGCATTTT
CDR3: CASSFSQYRNQPQHF

size: .
J: TRBJ2-1
D: .
V: TRBV9
DNA: TGTGCCAGCAGCGTAGCAGCGGCCCTCTACAATGAGCAGTTCTTC
CDR3: CASSVAAALYNEQFF

size: .
J: TRBJ1-5
D: .
V: TRBV12-3/TRBV12-4
DNA: TGTGCCAGCAGTTTATGGGGGGGACAGCCCCAGCATTTT
CDR3: CASSLWGGQPQHF